Listed below are T cell receptor beta chains from one sample, sequenced in a study of regulatory T cells in long-lasting Graves disease. One entry per CDR3 protein, called by TCRdb with MiXCR from the multiplex PCR reads. The sample contains roughly 500,000 distinct CDR3 sequences, approximately 15% of which appear only once. These data are also associated with another study on T cells in Graves' hyperthyroidism and ophthalmopathy.

The specimen was peripheral blood mononuclear cells (PBMCs), collected at new diagnosis, from a patient treated with antithyroid drugs. The source is a woman in her fifties or sixties with Graves disease. Both conserved end residues are part of each CDR3. Each record gives: clone size, V gene, J gene, D gene, CDR3 protein, CDR3 DNA. The D gene is left open where the match is weak. The size field is filled for only some rows; it gives once, few, many or a size class.

size: -; V: TRBV10-3; J: TRBJ2-1; D: -; CDR3: CAIRESLGKNTGEQFF; DNA: TGTGCCATCAGAGAGTCCCTAGGAAAGAATACTGGGGAGCAGTTCTTC
size: few; V: TRBV19; J: TRBJ2-6; D: -; CDR3: CASKQDIGPSGANVLTF; DNA: TGTGCCAGTAAGCAGGACATAGGACCCTCTGGGGCCAACGTCCTGACTTTC
size: many; V: TRBV28; J: TRBJ2-4; D: TRBD1; CDR3: CASSSPGQGENIQYF; DNA: TGTGCCAGCAGTTCTCCGGGACAGGGGGAAAACATTCAGTACTTC
size: many; V: TRBV12-3/TRBV12-4; J: TRBJ2-3; D: -; CDR3: CASSFRFGDTQYF; DNA: TGTGCCAGCAGTTTTAGGTTCGGAGATACGCAGTATTTT
size: -; V: TRBV4-1; J: TRBJ2-1; D: TRBD1; CDR3: CASSQDSDREFF; DNA: TGCGCCAGCAGCCAAGACTCGGACAGGGAGTTCTTC
size: -; V: TRBV30; J: TRBJ1-2; D: -; CDR3: CAWSVGAPPYGYTF; DNA: TGTGCCTGGAGTGTTGGGGCGCCTCCCTATGGCTACACCTTC
size: few; V: TRBV9; J: TRBJ2-5; D: TRBD2; CDR3: CASSVLSGVQETQYF; DNA: TGTGCCAGCAGCGTACTGAGCGGGGTACAAGAGACCCAGTACTTC
size: -; V: TRBV6-2/TRBV6-3; J: TRBJ2-2; D: -; CDR3: CASSYMQNTGELFF; DNA: TGTGCCAGCAGTTATATGCAGAACACCGGGGAGCTGTTTTTT
size: many; V: TRBV2; J: TRBJ2-7; D: TRBD2; CDR3: CASSEGREAGYEQYF; DNA: TGTGCCAGCAGTGAAGGACGGGAGGCGGGGTACGAGCAGTACTTC
size: many; V: TRBV28; J: TRBJ2-2; D: -; CDR3: CASSQLGGTGELFF; DNA: TGTGCCAGCAGCCAACTCGGGGGTACCGGGGAGCTGTTTTTT
size: -; V: TRBV4-2; J: TRBJ2-2; D: -; CDR3: CASSPDFGPAGELFF; DNA: TGTGCCAGCAGCCCGGACTTTGGACCTGCAGGGGAGCTGTTTTTT
size: few; V: TRBV12-3/TRBV12-4; J: TRBJ1-2; D: -; CDR3: CASSFGRHSYGYTF; DNA: TGTGCCAGCAGTTTTGGCCGCCACAGCTATGGCTACACCTTC
size: -; V: TRBV10-1; J: TRBJ2-7; D: TRBD2; CDR3: CASSAGRRETEQYF; DNA: TGCGCCAGCTCTGCGGGTAGGCGGGAGACGGAGCAGTACTTC
size: -; V: TRBV27; J: TRBJ2-3; D: -; CDR3: CASSLGLGDTQYF; DNA: TGTGCCAGCAGTTTAGGCCTAGGCGATACGCAGTATTTT
size: -; V: TRBV20-1; J: TRBJ2-7; D: -; CDR3: CSVPDRSYEQYF; DNA: TGCAGTGTTCCGGACAGAAGCTACGAGCAGTACTTC
size: -; V: TRBV5-1; J: TRBJ2-2; D: -; CDR3: CASSVNRFTGELFF; DNA: TGCGCCAGCAGCGTGAACAGGTTCACCGGGGAGCTGTTTTTT
size: many; V: TRBV27; J: TRBJ2-1; D: -; CDR3: CASWDANNEQFF; DNA: TGTGCCAGCTGGGACGCCAACAATGAGCAGTTCTTC
size: many; V: TRBV13; J: TRBJ2-2; D: -; CDR3: CASSGVTGELFF; DNA: TGTGCCAGCAGCGGGGTCACCGGGGAGCTGTTTTTT
size: -; V: TRBV27; J: TRBJ1-3; D: -; CDR3: CASSTGTPLNPGNTIYF; DNA: TGTGCCAGCAGTACGGGGACACCACTAAATCCTGGAAACACCATATATTTT
size: many; V: TRBV6-1; J: TRBJ1-2; D: -; CDR3: CASSEGGGLEGYTF; DNA: TGTGCCAGCAGTGAAGGCGGAGGCCTGGAGGGCTACACCTTC
size: many; V: TRBV2; J: TRBJ2-3; D: -; CDR3: CASSVTEREDTQYF; DNA: TGTGCCAGCAGTGTTACAGAGAGGGAAGATACGCAGTATTTT
size: -; V: TRBV4-1; J: TRBJ2-1; D: TRBD2; CDR3: CASSPQGLAGESYNEQFF; DNA: TGCGCCAGCAGCCCCCAAGGTCTAGCGGGAGAGTCCTACAATGAGCAGTTCTTC
size: -; V: TRBV18; J: TRBJ1-4; D: -; CDR3: CASSPPGRTNEKLFF; DNA: TGTGCCAGCTCACCACCGGGCCGAACTAATGAAAAACTGTTTTTT
size: many; V: TRBV10-2; J: TRBJ2-1; D: TRBD2; CDR3: CASSGLAGGNEQFF; DNA: TGCGCCAGCAGTGGTCTAGCGGGAGGAAATGAGCAGTTCTTC
size: -; V: TRBV5-1; J: TRBJ2-1; D: TRBD2; CDR3: CASSLTSGSSGSYNEQFF; DNA: TGCGCCAGCAGCTTAACTAGCGGGAGTTCAGGATCCTACAATGAGCAGTTCTTC
size: -; V: TRBV10-1; J: TRBJ1-2; D: -; CDR3: CASRERGRNYGYTF; DNA: TGCGCCAGCAGGGAGAGAGGCAGGAACTATGGCTACACCTTC
size: -; V: TRBV3-1; J: TRBJ1-3; D: -; CDR3: CASSQGYSGGVTGNTIYF; DNA: TGTGCCAGCAGCCAAGGGTACTCCGGGGGAGTCACTGGAAACACCATATATTTT
size: many; V: TRBV19; J: TRBJ2-2; D: TRBD2; CDR3: CASSGLAGGYRAGELFF; DNA: TGTGCCAGTAGTGGACTAGCGGGAGGGTACCGGGCCGGGGAGCTGTTTTTT
size: -; V: TRBV3-1; J: TRBJ2-1; D: -; CDR3: CASSVLNGNEQFF; DNA: TGTGCCAGCAGCGTCTTGAATGGCAATGAGCAGTTCTTC
size: many; V: TRBV30; J: TRBJ2-3; D: -; CDR3: CAWSIPDTQYF; DNA: TGTGCCTGGAGTATCCCAGATACGCAGTATTTT
size: -; V: TRBV7-3; J: TRBJ2-3; D: TRBD2; CDR3: CASSSSGTRGDTQYF; DNA: TGTGCCAGCAGCTCCTCCGGGACTAGAGGAGATACGCAGTATTTT
size: many; V: TRBV28; J: TRBJ2-1; D: -; CDR3: CASNRGASYNEQFF; DNA: TGTGCCAGCAACCGGGGCGCGTCCTACAATGAGCAGTTCTTC